Each of the 25 T cell receptor beta chains below was sequenced from the same sample in a study of blood T cell repertoires in COVID-19. Libraries were prepared by immunoSEQ multiplex PCR; TCRdb keeps only in-frame clonotypes and omits some of them. The sample holds about 320,000 clones, about 82% seen once. Input material: peripheral blood. The receptors were gathered from a woman aged 45-59 years with acute or convalescent COVID-19.

The chain is built from TRBV5-1 and TRBJ2-7; D not certain. The V and J ends lost 5 bases and 5 bases respectively, with 11 bases between them. This CDR3 region has 12 residues. Germline CDR1 and CDR2: SGHRS and YFSETQ. The CDR3 is CASRIDRDEQYF. The CDR3, as DNA: TGCGCCAGCAGAATCGATCGCGACGAGCAGTACTTC. The variable domain in full, with the rest retrieved from reference TRBV5-1 and TRBJ2-7, is KAGVTQTPRYLIKTRGQQVTLSCSPISGHRSVSWYQQTPGQGLQFLFEYFSETQRNKGNFPGRFSGRQFSNSRSEMNVSTLELGDSALYLCASRIDRDEQYFGPGTRLTVT.

The rearrangement joins TRBV7-2 to TRBJ2-7; TRBD1 matches 8 bases. Germline loops: CDR1 SGHTA, CDR2 FQGNSA. There are 14 residues in the CDR3. The V gene end was trimmed by 5 bases and the J gene end by 2 bases; junction bases not matched to a gene: 5. The DNA for the CDR3 is TGTGCCAGCAGCCTGTTGACAGGGGCCTACGAGCAGTACTTC. Encoded protein: CASSLLTGAYEQYF.

This clone was seen only a few times. The rearrangement joins TRBV5-6 to TRBJ2-5; 10 nucleotides line up with TRBD1. The ends lost 4 bases at V and 0 bases at J; junction bases unmatched: 6. In germline, CDR1 is SGHDT, CDR2 YYEEEE. The CDR3 has 16 amino acids. The CDR3 nucleotides read TGTGCCAGCAGCCCGGACAGGGGGACATACCAAGAGACCCAGTACTTC. Encoded protein: CASSPDRGTYQETQYF.

The chain employs TRBV27 and TRBJ2-1; 10 positions agree with TRBD2. This CDR3 is built from 15 residues. The V gene end was trimmed by 4 bases and the J gene end by 0 bases; junction bases not matched to a gene: 0. CDR1 is MNHEY and CDR2 is SMNVEV in the germline V gene (reference sequence). CDR3 sequence: CASSSSGSSYNEQFF. The CDR3 DNA is TGTGCCAGCAGTTCTAGCGGGAGCTCCTACAATGAGCAGTTCTTC.

This chain joins TRBV7-9 and TRBJ1-2; D is possibly TRBD1 (5 bases). The CDR3 runs to 14 residues. CDR1 and CDR2 (germline): SEHNR, FQNEAQ (reference sequence). V was clipped by 4 bases and J by 1 base, with 10 bases between them. The CDR3 region is CASSYRQSNYGYTF. The CDR3 DNA reads as TGTGCCAGCAGCTACAGACAGAGTAACTATGGCTACACCTTC.

The J gene is TRBJ1-5, the V gene TRBV15, with 9 bases lining up with TRBD1. CDR1 and CDR2 from the germline V gene are LNHNV and YYDKDF (reference sequence). V shed 3 bases, J shed 4 bases, and the junction held 4 bases outside the gene matches. This CDR3 has 15 residues. CDR3 loop: CATSRGQGKNQPQHF. CDR3 DNA: TGTGCCACCAGCAGGGGACAGGGTAAGAATCAGCCCCAGCATTTT.

The rearrangement links TRBV3-1 (or the pseudogene TRBV3-2) to TRBJ2-7; D perhaps matches TRBD2 (6 bases). Germline loops: CDR1 LGHDT, CDR2 YNNKEL (reference sequence). Trimming removed 2 bases at V and 3 bases at J, with 14 bases between. This CDR3 spans 15 amino acids. CDR3 bases: TGTGCCAGCAGCCAACCTAGCGCCGCTAACTACGAGCAGTACTTC. This sequence encodes CASSQPSAANYEQYF.

The chain combines TRBV5-8 with TRBJ1-5, with a possible D match to TRBD1 (6 bases). Germline assignment: CDR1 SGHTS and CDR2 YDEGEE. CDR3 length: 15 amino acids. Trimming left V 4 bases short and J 0 bases short, with 11 bases between. In nucleotides, the CDR3 is TGTGCCAGCAGCCTACAGGGCTATAGCAATCAGCCCCAGCATTTT. Amino acids: CASSLQGYSNQPQHF.

The CDR3 loop is CASSPLAGRTDTQYF. The CDR3, as DNA: TGTGCCAGCTCACCACTAGCGGGGCGCACAGATACGCAGTATTTT. The chain recombines TRBV18 with TRBJ2-3, with 8 bases matching TRBD2. The CDR3 consists of 15 residues. CDR1 is KGHSH and CDR2 is LQKENI in the germline V gene. V gave up 1 base and J gave up 1 base; unmatched junction bases: 1.

This clone was counted between two and nine times. The gene calls are TRBV6-5 and TRBJ1-1; TRBD1 aligns across 8 bases. Germline V gives CDR1 MNHEY, CDR2 SVGAGI. The CDR3 runs to 15 residues. V dropped 1 base and J dropped 1; count of bases not matched to a gene: 2. CDR3 nucleotides: TGTGCCAGCAGTTACTTTGGGACAGGGAACACTGAAGCTTTCTTT. As protein: CASSYFGTGNTEAFF.

This clone was recorded once. The chain joins TRBV11-2 to TRBJ1-2, with 7 nucleotides matching TRBD1. This CDR3 has 13 amino acids. Germline V CDR1 and CDR2: SGHAT, FQNNGV. Trimming at V came to 5 bases and at J to 7 bases, leaving 7 bases not matched to a gene. CDR3 nucleotide sequence: TGTGCCAGCAGCAGAGACAGGGTCGGTGGCTACACCTTC. Translating it yields CASSRDRVGGYTF.

The chain is built from TRBV7-9 and TRBJ1-1; a weak D match, TRBD1 (5 bases). V was cut by 5 bases and J by 7 bases, with 14 bases left in between. CDR3 length equals 13 residues. Germline loops: CDR1 SEHNR, CDR2 FQNEAQ (reference sequence). CDR3 DNA sequence: TGTGCCAGCAGCCTCTCGGGGGGGAGTGAAGCTTTCTTT. This encodes CASSLSGGSEAFF.

The chain joins TRBV28 to TRBJ1-2; 7 nucleotides align to TRBD1. The trim removed 6 bases at V and 5 bases at J, leaving 9 bases unmatched. The CDR3 is 14 amino acids. Germline values: CDR1 MDHEN, CDR2 SYDVKM. CDR3 amino acids: CASSPTGSDYGYTF. DNA of the CDR3: TGTGCCAGCAGCCCGACAGGGTCGGATTATGGCTACACCTTC.

The chain employs TRBV21-1 and TRBJ2-7; no DNA check was done on the table's D call, TRBD2. TRBV21-1 is a pseudogene segment. The CDR3 has 18 residues. The CDR3 is CASSKARRGLQANYEQYF. The DNA for the CDR3 is TGTGCCAGCAGCAAAGCTAGGCGGGGACTCCAGGCGAACTACGAGCAGTACTTC.

The V gene is TRBV4-1, the J gene TRBJ2-1; a weak D match, TRBD2 (6 bases). V dropped 2 bases and J dropped 7 bases, with 15 bases sitting between them. CDR3 length: 15 amino acids. Germline V gene lookup returns CDR1 MGHRA and CDR2 YSYEKL. The CDR3: CASSQRDSRWNEQFF. The DNA of the CDR3 is TGCGCCAGCAGCCAACGGGACTCCCGTTGGAATGAGCAGTTCTTC.

The rearrangement uses TRBV28 and TRBJ1-1; no reliable D call. Germline CDR1 and CDR2: MDHEN and SYDVKM. The CDR3 runs 13 residues. V lost 8 bases and J 2 bases, leaving 12 bases between the germline ends. CDR3 in amino acids: CASSTPANTEAFF. CDR3 DNA sequence: TGTGCCAGCTCCACACCCGCTAACACTGAAGCTTTCTTT.

In the case of this clone: Other DNA sequences in this sample translate to the same CDR3. The CDR3 loop is CASSVGGANTEAFF. The CDR3 bases are TGTGCCAGCAGCGTAGGTGGGGCGAACACTGAAGCTTTCTTT. The chain links TRBV9 to TRBJ1-1; perhaps TRBD1 as D (5 bases). The germline V and J ends were trimmed by 0 bases and 1 base, with 7 bases remaining between them. This CDR3 region has 14 residues. The germline V gene encodes CDR1 SGDLS and CDR2 YYNGEE.

The chain recombines TRBV28 with TRBJ1-1, with D hard to call. CDR3 length: 12 amino acids. Germline CDR1 reads MDHEN; CDR2 reads SYDVKM. Trimming left V 2 bases short and J 6 bases short, with 7 bases between. CDR3 sequence (DNA): TGTGCCAGCAGTTTAGGGAGTGCTGAAGCTTTCTTT. It yields the protein CASSLGSAEAFF.

This clone was observed a single time. The V and J genes are TRBV27 and TRBJ2-7; 8 bases agree with TRBD1. V lost 0 bases and J lost 4; bases outside the gene matches: 5. Germline V gives CDR1 MNHEY, CDR2 SMNVEV (reference sequence). The CDR3 runs 15 residues. The CDR3 DNA reads as TGTGCCAGCAGTTTATCGAGGACAGGGTTTTACGAGCAGTACTTC. It codes for CASSLSRTGFYEQYF.

The J gene is TRBJ2-1, the V gene TRBV3-1 (or the pseudogene TRBV3-2), with D perhaps TRBD2 (6 bases). This CDR3 is built from 16 residues. Germline values: CDR1 LGHDT, CDR2 YNNKEL (reference sequence). Trimming took off 6 bases at V and 2 bases at J, with 17 bases between the two ends. The CDR3 bases are TGTGCCAGCAGGGGGGGACCGAACAAACCCTACAATGAGCAGTTCTTC. Amino acid sequence: CASRGGPNKPYNEQFF.

The V call is TRBV27, the J call TRBJ2-1; 9 bases map to TRBD1. The CDR3 covers 14 residues. V shed 4 bases and J 3 bases; nucleotides not matched to a gene: 1. The germline gives CDR1 MNHEY, CDR2 SMNVEV (reference sequence). CDR3 nucleotides: TGTGCCAGCAGTTGGACAGGGGACTACAATGAGCAGTTCTTC. It translates to CASSWTGDYNEQFF.

The rearrangement joins TRBV24-1 to TRBJ2-1, with D possibly TRBD2 on 5 matching bases. V dropped 1 base and J dropped 4 bases, with 7 bases sitting between them. This CDR3 contains 14 residues. Germline CDR1 and CDR2: KGHDR and SFDVKD. CDR3 sequence: CATSDLRGYNEQFF. The CDR3 DNA reads TGTGCCACCAGTGATTTACGGGGATACAATGAGCAGTTCTTC.

This chain's CDR3 is CASSLFGGQETQYF. CDR3 DNA: TGTGCCAGCAGCTTATTCGGAGGGCAAGAGACCCAGTACTTC. This rearrangement joins TRBV7-9 to TRBJ2-5, with D tentatively TRBD2 (6 bases). Germline lookup yields CDR1 SEHNR and CDR2 FQNEAQ (reference sequence). The V end was cut by 2 bases, the J end by 2 bases, with 9 bases between. The CDR3 length is 14 residues.

The chain uses TRBV5-6 and TRBJ2-1; maybe TRBD1 (5 bases). The ends were cut back, 4 bases at V and 4 bases at J, with 18 bases in the middle. The CDR3 runs 16 residues. Looked up from germline, CDR1 is SGHDT and CDR2 is YYEEEE. The CDR3 nucleotides read TGTGCCAGCAGCAAGCAGGGTCTGCGCGCTTACAATGAGCAGTTCTTC. Its translation: CASSKQGLRAYNEQFF.

The V gene is TRBV9, the J gene TRBJ1-4; no firm D call. Germline V lookup: CDR1 SGDLS, CDR2 YYNGEE. V gave up 0 bases and J gave up 2 bases, with 14 bases separating them. CDR3 length equals 17 residues. DNA of the CDR3: TGTGCCAGCAGCGTAGGTAAGGGAGGGTTGACTAATGAAAAACTGTTTTTT. The encoded protein is CASSVGKGGLTNEKLFF.